These 18 T cell receptor beta chains originate from one sample sequenced in a study of read filtering for tumor transcriptome and immune sequencing. The library was built from roughly 400 ng RNA with molecular barcoded adaptors for alpha/delta and beta/gamma chains. Each CDR3 protein gets one entry after TCRdb re-called the reads with MiXCR. Seen here are over 80,000 distinct CDR3 sequences, approximately 13% observed once, and the top ten hold about 15%. The specimen sequenced was a population of CD138-negative cells sorted from bone marrow. These receptor sequences come from a donor aged 40 or over with multiple myeloma.

Concerning this clonotype itself: This likely reflects a read error, since a far larger clone is one base away. CDR3 amino acids: CASSFQPRGTYNELFF. DNA of the CDR3: TGTGCCAGCAGCTTCCAACCCAGGGGGACCTACAATGAGCTGTTCTTC. The chain couples TRBV7-8 to TRBJ2-1; TRBD1 matches 7 bases. CDR3 length equals 16 residues. Germline loops: CDR1 SGHVS, CDR2 FQNEAQ.

This clonotype has ten or more counts. This chain uses TRBV5-1 with TRBJ1-1, with 7 bases fitting TRBD1. Germline V CDR1 and CDR2: SGHRS, YFSETQ. The CDR3 loop spans 14 amino acids. J lost 4 bases, V lost 4 bases, and 7 bases had no gene match. The CDR3 nucleotides are TGCGCCAGCAGCCAGACAGGGCTCGTCACTGAAGCTTTCTTT. Protein: CASSQTGLVTEAFF.

This clonotype was seen many times. The chain uses TRBV20-1 and TRBJ2-1, with D unresolved. The CDR3 is 15 amino acids. CDR1 and CDR2 (germline): DFQATT, SNEGSKA (reference sequence). V was cut by 3 bases and J by 8 bases, with 20 bases left in between. The CDR3 sequence: CSASRLASVGDEQFF. In nucleotides, the CDR3 is TGCAGTGCTAGCAGATTGGCGAGCGTGGGCGATGAGCAGTTCTTC.

The chain is built from TRBV29-1 and TRBJ2-3; the D gene is possibly TRBD2 (6 bases). Germline V gene lookup returns CDR1 SQVTM and CDR2 ANQGSEA. CDR3 length: 14 residues. V was trimmed by 6 bases and J by 0 bases, leaving 13 bases between them. CDR3 in DNA: TGCAGCGTGCGGGACTTGACTAGCACAGATACGCAGTATTTT. Translated: CSVRDLTSTDTQYF.

The genes are TRBV30 and TRBJ1-2; 7 bases are a match to TRBD1. J gave up 4 bases and V 5 bases, and 16 bases lay outside the gene matches. The CDR3 has 16 residues. Per germline, CDR1 GTSNPN and CDR2 SVGIG (reference sequence). CDR3 protein: CAWLAIQGQEGYGYTF. In DNA, the CDR3 is TGTGCCTGGTTGGCTATTCAAGGACAGGAGGGCTATGGCTACACCTTC.

In this sample, this clonotype turned up many times. This chain joins TRBV5-1 and TRBJ2-3, with TRBD2 identical over 12 bases. Germline lookup yields CDR1 SGHRS and CDR2 YFSETQ. The CDR3 contains 15 residues. V gave up 3 bases and J gave up 3 bases; unmatched junction bases: 2. CDR3 DNA: TGCGCCAGCAGCTCGACTAGCGGGAGAACAGATACGCAGTATTTT. This encodes CASSSTSGRTDTQYF. Drawing the rest from reference TRBV5-1 and TRBJ2-3, the complete variable domain is KAGVTQTPRYLIKTRGQQVTLSCSPISGHRSVSWYQQTPGQGLQFLFEYFSETQRNKGNFPGRFSGRQFSNSRSEMNVSTLELGDSALYLCASSSTSGRTDTQYFGPGTRLTVL.

This clonotype was found a few times. The rearrangement links TRBV20-1 to TRBJ2-3, with D perhaps TRBD1 (6 bases). V was clipped by 5 bases and J by 3 bases, with 15 bases between them. Germline-derived CDR1 and CDR2 are DFQATT and SNEGSKA (reference sequence). The CDR3 spans 14 residues. CDR3 protein: CSAGSTGKTDTQYF. The DNA for the CDR3 is TGCAGTGCTGGATCGACAGGAAAGACAGATACGCAGTATTTT.

There are many counts of this clonotype. The gene calls are TRBV20-1 and TRBJ2-1; 8 nucleotides agree with TRBD2. The ends lost 0 bases at V and 8 bases at J; junction bases unmatched: 9. Germline V gene lookup returns CDR1 DFQATT and CDR2 SNEGSKA (reference sequence). The CDR3 length is 15 residues. The CDR3: CSARDPAGEADEQFF. The CDR3 DNA follows: TGCAGTGCTAGAGATCCAGCGGGAGAAGCTGATGAGCAGTTCTTC.

This clonotype occurred many times. This chain joins TRBV5-1 and TRBJ2-5, with TRBD2 identical over 7 bases. From germline, CDR1 is SGHRS and CDR2 YFSETQ. The V gene end was trimmed by 7 bases and the J gene end by 0 bases; junction bases not matched to a gene: 0. The CDR3 sequence is 12 residues long. For the CDR3, the DNA is TGCGCCAGCGGGGGGGACCAAGAGACCCAGTACTTC. Its translation is CASGGDQETQYF.

This clonotype was counted ten times or more. CDR3 region: CASSLGRGRRNEQFF. The CDR3 DNA sequence: TGTGCCAGCAGCTTAGGAAGAGGCAGGCGGAATGAGCAGTTCTTC. The chain joins TRBV7-9 to TRBJ2-1, with D unresolved. This CDR3 has 15 amino acids. CDR1 is SEHNR, CDR2 FQNEAQ, per germline (reference sequence). Trimming cost V 1 base and J 7 bases, with 14 bases left between them. Using reference TRBV7-9 and TRBJ2-1 for the parts outside the CDR3, the full variable domain is DTGVSQNPRHKITKRGQNVTFRCDPISEHNRLYWYRQTLGQGPEFLTYFQNEAQLEKSRLLSDRFSAERPKGSFSTLEIQRTEQGDSAMYLCASSLGRGRRNEQFFGPGTRLTVL.

The sample holds many counts of this clonotype. The V and J genes are TRBV30 and TRBJ2-7; the D is unclear. Germline CDR1 is GTSNPN and CDR2 is SVGIG (reference sequence). The CDR3 sequence is 12 residues long. Trimming left V 3 bases short and J 0 bases short, with 6 bases between. The CDR3 DNA is TGTGCCTGGAGCCCTAGCTCCTACGAGCAGTACTTC. This encodes CAWSPSSYEQYF. The full variable domain, with the rest looked up from reference TRBV30 and TRBJ2-7, is SQTIHQWPATLVQPVGSPLSLECTVEGTSNPNLYWYRQAAGRGLQLLFYSVGIGQISSEVPQNLSASRPQDRQFILSSKKLLLSDSGFYLCAWSPSSYEQYFGPGTRLTVT.

This clonotype was seen repeatedly, ten times or more. The rearrangement uses TRBV5-1 and TRBJ2-1; either TRBD1 or TRBD2 may fit D (5 bases each). Trimming took off 2 bases at V and 4 bases at J, with 16 bases between the two ends. In germline, CDR1 is SGHRS, CDR2 YFSETQ. There are 16 residues in the CDR3. The DNA for the CDR3 is TGCGCCAGCAGCTTCGCTGAGGGGTCCAGTTACAATGAGCAGTTCTTC. It yields the protein CASSFAEGSSYNEQFF.

This clonotype was recorded many times. The rearrangement links TRBV7-2 to TRBJ2-2, with TRBD1 identical over 8 bases. Per the germline V gene, CDR1 is SGHTA and CDR2 is FQGNSA. V dropped 5 bases and J dropped 1; count of bases not matched to a gene: 12. The CDR3 spans 18 residues. The DNA of the CDR3 is TGTGCCAGCAGCCGGAGGATCTCCGGGACAGGGAACACCGGGGAGCTGTTTTTT. Protein product: CASSRRISGTGNTGELFF.

Comments on this clonotype: This could be a read error, since a much larger clone is one nucleotide away. The V gene is TRBV20-1, the J gene TRBJ1-1; no definite D call. Trimming took 6 bases from V and 1 from J, leaving 9 bases between them. The CDR3 has 12 amino acids. Germline V lookup: CDR1 DFQATT, CDR2 SNEGSKA (reference sequence). This CDR3 reads CSAVWPNTEAFF. CDR3 nucleotide sequence: TGCAGTGCCGTCTGGCCGAACACTGAAGCTTTCTTT.

The table lists this clonotype with many counts. The genes are TRBV18 and TRBJ2-2; TRBD1 matches at 9 bases. CDR3 length: 15 residues. Germline V gene sequence: CDR1 KGHSH, CDR2 LQKENI. V was clipped by 2 bases and J by 7 bases; unmatched bases: 5. CDR3 sequence: CASSPGQGRNGELFF. Written as DNA, the CDR3 is TGTGCCAGCTCACCAGGACAGGGGAGGAACGGGGAGCTGTTTTTT.

The table lists this clonotype with many counts. This sequence joins TRBV11-2 and TRBJ2-7; D perhaps matches TRBD2 (5 bases). Trimming took 7 bases from V and 1 from J, leaving 14 bases between them. The CDR3 is made up of 14 amino acids. Germline V CDR1 and CDR2: SGHAT, FQNNGV. The CDR3 DNA follows: TGTGCCAGCACCCGCCCCGGGGTTTCCTACGAGCAGTACTTC. It is translated as CASTRPGVSYEQYF.

This clonotype was recorded at least ten times. This sequence joins TRBV7-2 and TRBJ2-2; 7 bases align to TRBD1. The CDR3 has 16 residues. Germline loops: CDR1 SGHTA, CDR2 FQGNSA. V lost 2 bases and J lost 6; bases outside the gene matches: 9. CDR3 region: CASSLRQGRVAGELFF. The DNA of the CDR3 is TGTGCCAGCAGCTTACGACAGGGTAGAGTCGCCGGGGAGCTGTTTTTT.

Note on this clonotype: Just one base apart from a much larger clone, this may be a read error. The CDR3 end shows no conserved phenylalanine or tryptophan, and so a read error is likely. The rearrangement links TRBV10-3 to TRBJ2-4; D gene uncertain. The CDR3 totals 12 residues. CDR1 is ENHRY, CDR2 SYGVKD, per germline. V gave up 2 bases and J gave up 8 bases, with 7 bases separating them. Written as DNA, the CDR3 is TGTGCCATCAGTGAGGGGCTGGACATTCAGTACTCC. This sequence encodes CAISEGLDIQYS.